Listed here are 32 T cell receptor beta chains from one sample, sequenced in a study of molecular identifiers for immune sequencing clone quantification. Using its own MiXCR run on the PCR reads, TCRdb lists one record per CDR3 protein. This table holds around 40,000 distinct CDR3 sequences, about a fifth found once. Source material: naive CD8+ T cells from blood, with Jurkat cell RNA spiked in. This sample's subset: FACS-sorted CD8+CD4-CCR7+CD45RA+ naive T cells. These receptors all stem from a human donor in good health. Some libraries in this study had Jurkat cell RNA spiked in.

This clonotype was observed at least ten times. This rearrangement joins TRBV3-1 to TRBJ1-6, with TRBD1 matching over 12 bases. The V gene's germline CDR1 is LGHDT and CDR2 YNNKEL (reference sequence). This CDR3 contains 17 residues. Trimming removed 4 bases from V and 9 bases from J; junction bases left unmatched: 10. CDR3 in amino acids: CASSPPWDRGHVSPLHF. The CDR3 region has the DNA TGTGCCAGCAGCCCGCCCTGGGACAGGGGGCACGTTTCACCCCTCCACTTT.

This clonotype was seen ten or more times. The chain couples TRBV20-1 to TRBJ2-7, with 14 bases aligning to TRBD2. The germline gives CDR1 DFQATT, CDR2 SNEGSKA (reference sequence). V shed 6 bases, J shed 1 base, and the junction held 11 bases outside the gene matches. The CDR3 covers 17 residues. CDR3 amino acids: CSAEGTSGGVSSYEQYF. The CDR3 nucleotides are TGCAGTGCCGAGGGGACTAGCGGGGGTGTCTCGTCCTACGAGCAGTACTTC.

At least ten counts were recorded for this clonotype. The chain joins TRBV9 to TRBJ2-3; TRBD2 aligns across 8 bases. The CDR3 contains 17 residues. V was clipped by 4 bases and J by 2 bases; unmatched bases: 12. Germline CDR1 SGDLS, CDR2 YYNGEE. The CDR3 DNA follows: TGTGCCAGCAGCCGGGGACTAGTCTTCCCCAACACAGATACGCAGTATTTT. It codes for CASSRGLVFPNTDTQYF. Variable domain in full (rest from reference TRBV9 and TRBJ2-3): DSGVTQTPKHLITATGQRVTLRCSPRSGDLSVYWYQQSLDQGLQFLIQYYNGEERAKGNILERFSAQQFPDLHSELNLSSLELGDSALYFCASSRGLVFPNTDTQYFGPGTRLTVL.

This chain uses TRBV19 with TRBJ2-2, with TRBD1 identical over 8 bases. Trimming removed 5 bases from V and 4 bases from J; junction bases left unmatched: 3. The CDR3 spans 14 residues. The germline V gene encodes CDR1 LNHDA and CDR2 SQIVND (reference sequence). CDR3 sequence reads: CASSSQGVTGELFF. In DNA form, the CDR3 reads TGTGCCAGTAGTTCACAGGGGGTCACCGGGGAGCTGTTTTTT.

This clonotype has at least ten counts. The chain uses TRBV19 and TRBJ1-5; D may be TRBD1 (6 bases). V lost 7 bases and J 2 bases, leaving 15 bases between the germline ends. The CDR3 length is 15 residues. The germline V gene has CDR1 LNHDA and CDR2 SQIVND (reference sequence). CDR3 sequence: CASTPTGLGNQPQHF. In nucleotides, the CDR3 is TGTGCCAGTACCCCTACAGGGTTGGGCAATCAGCCCCAGCATTTT.

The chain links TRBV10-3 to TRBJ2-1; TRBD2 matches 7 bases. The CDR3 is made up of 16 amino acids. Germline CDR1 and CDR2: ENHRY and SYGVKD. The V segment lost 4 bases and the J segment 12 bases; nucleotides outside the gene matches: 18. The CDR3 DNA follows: TGTGCCATCAGTGGGGGGGGGGGGGAGATCCGCTATGGGCAGTTCTTC. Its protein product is CAISGGGGEIRYGQFF.

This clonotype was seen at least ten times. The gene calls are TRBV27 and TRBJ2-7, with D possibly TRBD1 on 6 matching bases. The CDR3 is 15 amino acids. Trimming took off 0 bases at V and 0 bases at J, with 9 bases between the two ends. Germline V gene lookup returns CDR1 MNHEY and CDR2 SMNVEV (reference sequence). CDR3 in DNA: TGTGCCAGCAGTTTATCCGGCAGGGGCTCCTACGAGCAGTACTTC. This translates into CASSLSGRGSYEQYF.

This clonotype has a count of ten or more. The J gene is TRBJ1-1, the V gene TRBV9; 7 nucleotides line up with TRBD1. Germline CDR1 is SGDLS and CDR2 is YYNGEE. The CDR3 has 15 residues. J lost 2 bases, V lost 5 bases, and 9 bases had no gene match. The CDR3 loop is CASRETGTENTEAFF. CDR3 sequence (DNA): TGTGCCAGCAGAGAAACCGGGACAGAAAACACTGAAGCTTTCTTT. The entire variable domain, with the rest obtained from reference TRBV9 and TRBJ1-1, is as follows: DSGVTQTPKHLITATGQRVTLRCSPRSGDLSVYWYQQSLDQGLQFLIQYYNGEERAKGNILERFSAQQFPDLHSELNLSSLELGDSALYFCASRETGTENTEAFFGQGTRLTVV.

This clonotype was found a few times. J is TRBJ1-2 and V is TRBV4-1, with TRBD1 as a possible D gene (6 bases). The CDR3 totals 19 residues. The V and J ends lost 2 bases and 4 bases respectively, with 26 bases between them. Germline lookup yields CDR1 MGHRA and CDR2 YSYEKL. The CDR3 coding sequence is TGCGCCAGCAGCCAAACCCCACGGGGGCGAGAGGGAAGGGGCTATGGCTACACCTTC. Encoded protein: CASSQTPRGREGRGYGYTF.

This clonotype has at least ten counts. CDR3 amino acids: CASSYSGPDTQYF. CDR3 DNA sequence: TGTGCCAGCAGTTACTCGGGACCAGATACGCAGTATTTT. The chain combines TRBV6-5 with TRBJ2-3; possibly TRBD1 or TRBD2 for D (5 bases each). The CDR3 is made up of 13 amino acids. Trimming left V 0 bases short and J 4 bases short, with 5 bases between. Germline assignment: CDR1 MNHEY and CDR2 SVGAGI.

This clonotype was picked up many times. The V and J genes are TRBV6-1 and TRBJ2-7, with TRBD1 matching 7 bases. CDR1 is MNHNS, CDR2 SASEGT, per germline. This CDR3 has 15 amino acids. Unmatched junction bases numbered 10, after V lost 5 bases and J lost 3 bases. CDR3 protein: CASSPLLGGFYEQYF. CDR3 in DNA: TGTGCCAGCAGTCCCCTGTTAGGGGGCTTCTACGAGCAGTACTTC.

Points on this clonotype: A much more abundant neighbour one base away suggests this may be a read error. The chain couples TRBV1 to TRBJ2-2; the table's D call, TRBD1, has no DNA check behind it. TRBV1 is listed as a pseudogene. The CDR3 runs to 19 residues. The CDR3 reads CTSSQDPMRLGGNTGELFF. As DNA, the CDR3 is TGCACCAGCAGCCAAGATCCAATGAGGCTAGGGGGCAACACCGGGGAGCTGTTTTTT.

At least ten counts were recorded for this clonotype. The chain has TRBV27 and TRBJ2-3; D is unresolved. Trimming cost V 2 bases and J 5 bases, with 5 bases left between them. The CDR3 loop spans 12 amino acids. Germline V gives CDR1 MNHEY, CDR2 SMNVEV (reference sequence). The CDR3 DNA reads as TGTGCCAGCAGTTTAGTTGGAGATACGCAGTATTTT. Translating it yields CASSLVGDTQYF.

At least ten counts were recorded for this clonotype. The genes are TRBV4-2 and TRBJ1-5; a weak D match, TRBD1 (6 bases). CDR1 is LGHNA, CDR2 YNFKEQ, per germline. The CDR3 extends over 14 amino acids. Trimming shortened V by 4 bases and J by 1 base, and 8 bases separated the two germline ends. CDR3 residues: CASSLTGSNQPQHF. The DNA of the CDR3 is TGTGCCAGCAGCCTCACAGGGAGCAATCAGCCCCAGCATTTT.

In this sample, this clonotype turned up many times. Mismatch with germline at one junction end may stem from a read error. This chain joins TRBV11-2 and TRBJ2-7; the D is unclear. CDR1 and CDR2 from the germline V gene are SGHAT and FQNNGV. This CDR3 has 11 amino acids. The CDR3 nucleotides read TGTGCCAGCAGCTTAGTTATAGCCGGAGAATTC. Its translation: CASSLVIAGEF.

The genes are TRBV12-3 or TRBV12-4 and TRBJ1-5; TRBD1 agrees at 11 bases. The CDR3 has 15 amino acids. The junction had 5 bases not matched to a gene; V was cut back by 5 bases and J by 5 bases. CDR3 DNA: TGTGCCAGCAGTCCCGGGACAGGGGGTCATCAGCCCCAGCATTTT. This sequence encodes CASSPGTGGHQPQHF.

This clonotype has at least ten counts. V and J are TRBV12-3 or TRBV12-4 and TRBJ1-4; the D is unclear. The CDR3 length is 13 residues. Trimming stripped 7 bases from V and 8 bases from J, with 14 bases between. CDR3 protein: CASTSLVGEKLFF. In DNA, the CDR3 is TGTGCCAGCACCTCCCTGGTAGGGGAAAAACTGTTTTTT.

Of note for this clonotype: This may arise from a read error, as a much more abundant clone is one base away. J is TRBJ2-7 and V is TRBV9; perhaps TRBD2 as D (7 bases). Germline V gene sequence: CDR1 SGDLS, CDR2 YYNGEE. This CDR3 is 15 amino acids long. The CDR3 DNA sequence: TGTGCCAACAGCGTAGCCGGGGGGCGATCCTACGAGCAGTACTTC. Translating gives CANSVAGGRSYEQYF.

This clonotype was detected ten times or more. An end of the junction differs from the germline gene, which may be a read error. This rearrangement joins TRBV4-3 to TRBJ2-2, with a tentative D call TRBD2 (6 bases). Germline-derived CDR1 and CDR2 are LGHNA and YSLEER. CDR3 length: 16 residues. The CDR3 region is CASSLWTTTNAGELFF. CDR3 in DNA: TGCGCCAGCAGCCTATGGACTACCACGAACGCCGGGGAGCTGTTTTTT.

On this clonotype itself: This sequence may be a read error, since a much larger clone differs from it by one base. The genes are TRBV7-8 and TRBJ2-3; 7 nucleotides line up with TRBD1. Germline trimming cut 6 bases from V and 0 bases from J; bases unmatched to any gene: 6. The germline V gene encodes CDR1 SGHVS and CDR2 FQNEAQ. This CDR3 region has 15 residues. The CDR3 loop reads CASRVPGGSTDTQYF. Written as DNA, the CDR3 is TGTGCCAGCAGGGTTCCAGGGGGAAGCACAGATACGCAGTATTTT. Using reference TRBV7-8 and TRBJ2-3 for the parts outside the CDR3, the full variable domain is GAGVSQSPRYKVAKRGQDVALRCDPISGHVSLFWYQQALGQGPEFLTYFQNEAQLDKSGLPSDRFFAERPEGSVSTLKIQRTQQEDSAVYLCASRVPGGSTDTQYFGPGTRLTVL.

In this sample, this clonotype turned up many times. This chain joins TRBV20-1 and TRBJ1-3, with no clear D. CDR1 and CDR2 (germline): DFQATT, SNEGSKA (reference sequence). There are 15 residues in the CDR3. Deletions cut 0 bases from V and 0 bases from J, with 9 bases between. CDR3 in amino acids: CSARDRQSSGNTIYF. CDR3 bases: TGCAGTGCTAGAGATCGACAAAGCTCTGGAAACACCATATATTTT.

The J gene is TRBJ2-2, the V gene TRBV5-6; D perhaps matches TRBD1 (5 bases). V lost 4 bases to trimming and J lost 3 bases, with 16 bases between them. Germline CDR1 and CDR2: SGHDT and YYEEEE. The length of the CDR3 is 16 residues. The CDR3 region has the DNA TGTGCCAGCAGCCTCAGGGCGCCCAGGGACACCGGGGAGCTGTTTTTT. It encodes CASSLRAPRDTGELFF.

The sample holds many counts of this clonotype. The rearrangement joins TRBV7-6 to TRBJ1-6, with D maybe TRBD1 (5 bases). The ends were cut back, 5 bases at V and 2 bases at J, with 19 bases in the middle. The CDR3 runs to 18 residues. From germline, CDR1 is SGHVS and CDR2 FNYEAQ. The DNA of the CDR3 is TGTGCCAGCAGCCAGGGTCCCAGGAGAGGCCCCTATAATTCACCCCTCCACTTT. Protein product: CASSQGPRRGPYNSPLHF.

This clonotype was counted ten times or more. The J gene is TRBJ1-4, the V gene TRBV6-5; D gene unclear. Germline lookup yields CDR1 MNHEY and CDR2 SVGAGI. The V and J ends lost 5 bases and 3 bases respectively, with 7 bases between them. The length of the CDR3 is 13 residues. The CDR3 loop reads CASSEGSNEKLFF. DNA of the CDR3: TGTGCCAGCAGTGAAGGATCTAATGAAAAACTGTTTTTT.

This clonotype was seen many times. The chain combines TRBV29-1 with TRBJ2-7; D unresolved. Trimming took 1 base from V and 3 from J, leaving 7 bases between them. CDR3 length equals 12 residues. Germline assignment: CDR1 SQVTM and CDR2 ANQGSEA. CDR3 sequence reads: CSVEGADYEQYF. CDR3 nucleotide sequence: TGCAGCGTTGAAGGAGCAGACTACGAGCAGTACTTC.

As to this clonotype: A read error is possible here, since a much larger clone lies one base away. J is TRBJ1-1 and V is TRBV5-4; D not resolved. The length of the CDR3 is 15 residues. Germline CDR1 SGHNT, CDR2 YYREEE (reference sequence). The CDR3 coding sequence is TGTGCCAGCAGCTTTTCTCCAGACATGAACACTGAAGTTTTCTTT. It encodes CASSFSPDMNTEVFF. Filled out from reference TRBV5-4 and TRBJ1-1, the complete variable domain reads ETGVTQSPTHLIKTRGQQVTLRCSSQSGHNTVSWYQQALGQGPQFIFQYYREEENGRGNFPPRFSGLQFPNYSSELNVNALELDDSALYLCASSFSPDMNTEVFFGQGTRLTVV.

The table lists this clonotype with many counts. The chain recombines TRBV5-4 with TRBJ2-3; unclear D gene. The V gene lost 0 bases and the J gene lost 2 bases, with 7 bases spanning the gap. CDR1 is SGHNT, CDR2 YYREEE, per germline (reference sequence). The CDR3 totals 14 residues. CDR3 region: CASSLERHTDTQYF. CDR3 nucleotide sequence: TGTGCCAGCAGCTTGGAGCGCCACACAGATACGCAGTATTTT.

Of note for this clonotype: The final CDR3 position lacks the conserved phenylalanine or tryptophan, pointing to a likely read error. CDR3 protein: CASSLASPGGPSVTQYL. In nucleotides, the CDR3 is TGTGCCAGCAGCTTAGCTTCTCCGGGAGGGCCCTCGGTTACGCAGTATCTT. This chain joins TRBV7-2 and TRBJ2-3; 8 bases are a match to TRBD2. The V gene's germline CDR1 is SGHTA and CDR2 FQGNSA. The CDR3 runs to 17 residues. The V segment lost 0 bases and the J segment 8 bases; nucleotides outside the gene matches: 13.

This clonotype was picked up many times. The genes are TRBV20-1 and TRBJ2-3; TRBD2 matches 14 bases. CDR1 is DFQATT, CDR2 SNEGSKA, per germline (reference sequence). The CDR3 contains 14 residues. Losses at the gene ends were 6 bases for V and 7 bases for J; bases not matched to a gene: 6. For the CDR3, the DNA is TGCAGTGCCGAGACTAGCGGGGGGGCATATACGCAGTATTTT. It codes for CSAETSGGAYTQYF.

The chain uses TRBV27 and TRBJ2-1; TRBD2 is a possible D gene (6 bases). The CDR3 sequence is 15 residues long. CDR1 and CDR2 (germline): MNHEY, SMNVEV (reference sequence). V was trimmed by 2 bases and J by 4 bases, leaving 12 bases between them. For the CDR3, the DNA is TGTGCCAGCAGTTTAACTCTGGGACTGTACAATGAGCAGTTCTTC. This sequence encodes CASSLTLGLYNEQFF.

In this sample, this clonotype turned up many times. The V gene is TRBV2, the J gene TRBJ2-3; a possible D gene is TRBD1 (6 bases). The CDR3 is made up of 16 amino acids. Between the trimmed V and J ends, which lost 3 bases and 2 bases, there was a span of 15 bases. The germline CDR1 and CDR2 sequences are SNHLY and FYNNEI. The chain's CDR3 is CASSEGWGQHTDTQYF. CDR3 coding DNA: TGTGCCAGCAGTGAGGGGTGGGGGCAACACACAGATACGCAGTATTTT.

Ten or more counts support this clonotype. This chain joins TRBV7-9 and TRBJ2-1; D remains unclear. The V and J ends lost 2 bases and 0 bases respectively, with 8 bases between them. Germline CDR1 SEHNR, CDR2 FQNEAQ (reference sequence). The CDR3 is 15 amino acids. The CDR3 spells CASSLSATSYNEQFF. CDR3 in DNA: TGTGCCAGCAGCTTATCAGCGACCTCCTACAATGAGCAGTTCTTC.